Listed here are 15 T cell receptor beta chains from one sample, sequenced in a study of human T cells and chemical hapten exposure. Time point given: healthy volunteer bleed at 2 weeks. Total RNA was isolated from unfractionated whole blood. TCRdb ran MiXCR on the RACE reads and lists one entry per CDR3 protein. The sample records 25,000 to 35,000 distinct CDR3 sequences, 7.4% being singletons. The sample was whole blood. These receptors were collected from a human donor in good health. Some clones in this sample may be carry-over from other donors' samples.

This clonotype was seen a few times. The J gene is TRBJ1-3, the V gene TRBV4-2; D possibly corresponds to TRBD1 (6 bases). The CDR3 sequence is 17 residues long. Germline CDR1 LGHNA, CDR2 YNFKEQ. Trimming removed 2 bases at V and 1 base at J, with 15 bases between. The CDR3: CASSQYLDRMSGNTIYF. Written as DNA, the CDR3 is TGTGCCAGCAGCCAATACCTTGACAGGATGTCTGGAAACACCATATATTTT.

In its sample, this clonotype ranks as medium-sized. The chain combines TRBV3-1 with TRBJ2-6; 10 bases match TRBD2. Germline-derived CDR1 and CDR2 are LGHDT and YNNKEL (reference sequence). With V trimmed by 7 bases and J by 0 bases, 12 bases remained unmatched. This CDR3 spans 19 amino acids. The CDR3 is CASTHQGSGRNSGANVLTF. CDR3 nucleotide sequence: TGTGCCAGCACCCACCAAGGTAGCGGGAGGAACTCTGGGGCCAACGTCCTGACTTTC.

This clonotype was counted ten times or more. The genes are TRBV5-1 and TRBJ2-5; D is unresolved. V was trimmed by 0 bases and J by 0 bases, leaving 6 bases between them. Germline V gene lookup returns CDR1 SGHRS and CDR2 YFSETQ. The CDR3 spans 14 residues. CDR3 DNA sequence: TGCGCCAGCAGCTTGGTCAGTAACCAAGAGACCCAGTACTTC. Residues: CASSLVSNQETQYF. Full variable domain (outside the CDR3, taken from reference TRBV5-1 and TRBJ2-5): KAGVTQTPRYLIKTRGQQVTLSCSPISGHRSVSWYQQTPGQGLQFLFEYFSETQRNKGNFPGRFSGRQFSNSRSEMNVSTLELGDSALYLCASSLVSNQETQYFGPGTRLLVL.

Concerning this clonotype itself: The conserved phenylalanine or tryptophan normally closing the CDR3 is absent here, so this likely arose from a read error. The V call is TRBV14, the J call TRBJ2-5; D ambiguous. V shed 3 bases and J shed 5 bases, with 10 bases lying between them. The CDR3 runs to 13 residues. Per germline, CDR1 SGHDN and CDR2 FVKESK. The CDR3 sequence is CASSHGPRETQYC. CDR3 coding DNA: TGTGCCAGCAGCCATGGACCGCGCGAGACCCAGTACTGC.

This clonotype was observed a few times. The gene calls are TRBV6-5 and TRBJ1-6, with 7 bases matching TRBD1. The CDR3 loop spans 14 amino acids. CDR1 is MNHEY and CDR2 is SVGAGI in the germline V gene. V shed 6 bases, J shed 16 bases, and the junction held 15 bases outside the gene matches. The CDR3 sequence is CASSTRRDRRVLHF. For the CDR3, the DNA is TGTGCCAGCAGCACGCGCCGGGACAGAAGAGTTCTCCACTTT.

The rearrangement uses TRBV6-5 and TRBJ2-1; 8 nucleotides match TRBD2. V was clipped by 6 bases and J by 4 bases; unmatched bases: 8. Germline CDR1 MNHEY, CDR2 SVGAGI. The CDR3 spans 15 residues. CDR3 residues: CASSPSGGGYNEQFF. CDR3 DNA sequence: TGTGCCAGCAGCCCGAGCGGGGGTGGGTACAATGAGCAGTTCTTC.

This clonotype was observed at least ten times. The chain couples TRBV5-1 to TRBJ2-1; 15 bases map to TRBD2. The germline gives CDR1 SGHRS, CDR2 YFSETQ. The CDR3 is 17 residues long. The J segment lost 3 bases and the V segment lost 3 bases, leaving 4 bases of the junction unmatched. In DNA, the CDR3 is TGCGCCAGCAGCTGGGGACTAGCGGGGGGTTACTACAATGAGCAGTTCTTC. It is translated as CASSWGLAGGYYNEQFF.

The genes are TRBV12-3 or TRBV12-4 and TRBJ2-5, with D unclear. V was clipped by 7 bases and J by 0 bases, with 15 bases between them. The CDR3 is 15 residues long. The CDR3 DNA sequence: TGTGCCAGCACCCCGGAGAACGGGCACCAAGAGACCCAGTACTTC. Translated: CASTPENGHQETQYF.

At least ten counts were recorded for this clonotype. This chain joins TRBV29-1 and TRBJ2-2; D may be TRBD1 (7 bases). The length of the CDR3 is 14 residues. The ends were cut back, 6 bases at V and 5 bases at J, with 16 bases in the middle. The V gene's germline CDR1 is SQVTM and CDR2 ANQGSEA. This chain's CDR3 is CSVARDSFTGELFF. The CDR3 DNA sequence: TGCAGCGTGGCGCGGGACAGCTTTACCGGGGAGCTGTTTTTT.

The CDR3, as DNA: TGTGCCAGCAGCACCTACACAGATACGCAGTATTTT. It is translated as CASSTYTDTQYF. This chain joins TRBV5-6 and TRBJ2-3, with no clear D. Trimming removed 4 bases from V and 2 bases from J, with 5 bases in between. Germline assignment: CDR1 SGHDT and CDR2 YYEEEE. This CDR3 comprises 12 residues.

The chain has TRBV5-4 and TRBJ2-6; 9 bases line up with TRBD1. J lost 1 base, V lost 4 bases, and 6 bases had no gene match. The CDR3 consists of 17 residues. The germline CDR1 and CDR2 sequences are SGHNT and YYREEE (reference sequence). CDR3 coding DNA: TGTGCCAGCAGCCCTCCCGGGACAGGGTCTGGGGCCAACGTCCTGACTTTC. Its translation: CASSPPGTGSGANVLTF.

In its sample, this clonotype was seen many times. This chain connects TRBV29-1 to TRBJ2-3, with 9 bases that match TRBD2. Germline V gene sequence: CDR1 SQVTM, CDR2 ANQGSEA. The CDR3 consists of 13 residues. The V gene end was trimmed by 6 bases and the J gene end by 1 base; junction bases not matched to a gene: 2. In DNA form, the CDR3 reads TGCAGCGTCTCTAGCGGGGGCACAGATACGCAGTATTTT. Translated: CSVSSGGTDTQYF.

The sample holds a few counts of this clonotype. CDR3 loop: CASSLSGTKTYNEQFF. Here the CDR3 DNA reads TGCGCCAGCAGCTTAAGCGGGACTAAGACCTACAATGAGCAGTTCTTC. The chain combines TRBV5-1 with TRBJ2-1, with 7 bases identical to TRBD2. This CDR3 is 16 amino acids long. Germline CDR1 SGHRS, CDR2 YFSETQ. V lost 2 bases, J lost 2 bases, and 7 bases stayed unmatched.

In DNA form, the CDR3 reads TGCAGTGCCCTATTAGAGAGGGTGCAGTACTTC. Translated: CSALLERVQYF. The chain couples TRBV20-1 to TRBJ2-7; possibly TRBD2 for D (5 bases). The V gene lost 6 bases and the J gene lost 9 bases, with 15 bases spanning the gap. This CDR3 is built from 11 residues. The germline V gene encodes CDR1 DFQATT and CDR2 SNEGSKA (reference sequence).

This clonotype has at least ten counts. CDR3 nucleotides: TGTGCCAGCACCTTCTCCGGGGCGCGTGAAGCTTTCTTT. This sequence encodes CASTFSGAREAFF. The V gene is TRBV6-2 or TRBV6-3, the J gene TRBJ1-1; possibly TRBD1 for D (5 bases). V lost 7 bases and J lost 7, with 16 bases in between. The CDR3 totals 13 residues. The germline gives CDR1 MNHEY, CDR2 SVGEGT.